A single sample gave rise to the 16 T cell receptor beta chains below, sequenced in a study of T cells in localized non-small cell lung cancer. TCRdb's copy holds only in-frame clones and misses some; the assay was immunoSEQ multiplex PCR. This table has some 49,000 clones, about four fifths appearing once. The material sequenced was peripheral blood mononuclear cells, taken before any cancer treatment. The receptors were sampled from a man aged 40 to 69 with stage III lung adenocarcinoma.

This chain joins TRBV6-5 and TRBJ1-2; D gene unclear. Trimming took 8 bases from V and 4 from J, leaving 14 bases between them. CDR3 length: 13 amino acids. Germline lookup yields CDR1 MNHEY and CDR2 SVGAGI. The CDR3 nucleotides read TGTGCCAGCTCGAGGGCCCAAAGCTATGGCTACACCTTC. Its protein is CASSRAQSYGYTF.

This sequence joins TRBV5-6 and TRBJ2-7; TRBD2 agrees at 11 bases. From germline, CDR1 is SGHDT and CDR2 YYEEEE. The CDR3 has 14 amino acids. The trim removed 4 bases at V and 3 bases at J, leaving 3 bases unmatched. The CDR3 nucleotides read TGTGCCAGCAGCCCTAGCGGGGGGCTCTACGAGCAGTACTTC. It codes for CASSPSGGLYEQYF. Combining the CDR3 with reference TRBV5-6 and TRBJ2-7 gives the whole variable domain DAGVTQSPTHLIKTRGQQVTLRCSPKSGHDTVSWYQQALGQGPQFIFQYYEEEERQRGNFPDRFSGHQFPNYSSELNVNALLLGDSALYLCASSPSGGLYEQYFGPGTRLTVT.

The rearrangement links TRBV11-2 to TRBJ2-5; 8 bases agree with TRBD1. V dropped 3 bases and J dropped 0; count of bases not matched to a gene: 9. Per the germline V gene, CDR1 is SGHAT and CDR2 is FQNNGV. The CDR3 is 17 residues long. The CDR3 loop reads CASSFDRGRGYQETQYF. CDR3 coding DNA: TGTGCCAGCAGCTTCGACAGGGGAAGGGGGTACCAAGAGACCCAGTACTTC.

DNA of the CDR3: TGTGCCAGCAGCGCCCCGGGAGCCCCGCCTGAGACCCAGTACTTC. It specifies CASSAPGAPPETQYF. The chain couples TRBV6-5 to TRBJ2-5; D is possibly TRBD2 (6 bases). This CDR3 region has 15 residues. CDR1 is MNHEY and CDR2 is SVGAGI in the germline V gene. V lost 6 bases and J 5 bases, leaving 19 bases between the germline ends.

This chain links TRBV6-4 with TRBJ2-1; no clear D gene. Germline V gene sequence: CDR1 MRHNA, CDR2 SNTAGT. This CDR3 has 13 residues. Deletions cut 4 bases from V and 2 bases from J, with 6 bases between. The CDR3 is CASSALAYNEQFF. The CDR3 coding sequence is TGTGCCAGCAGTGCTCTAGCCTACAATGAGCAGTTCTTC.

This clone was observed a single time. This chain connects TRBV6-5 to TRBJ1-5, with D unresolved. This CDR3 is 13 amino acids long. V was shortened by 2 bases and J by 6 bases, with 8 bases between the two germline ends. CDR1 and CDR2 from the germline V gene are MNHEY and SVGAGI. CDR3 protein: CASSYRFGQPQHF. As DNA, the CDR3 is TGTGCCAGCAGTTACAGGTTCGGTCAGCCCCAGCATTTT.

This clone came up a few times. The CDR3, as DNA: TGTGCCAGCAGTGAATTTGTGGCCACAGATACGCAGTATTTT. This encodes CASSEFVATDTQYF. The rearrangement links TRBV25-1 to TRBJ2-3; D gene uncertain. The ends were cut back, 1 base at V and 2 bases at J, with 7 bases in the middle. Germline V gene data show CDR1 as MGHDK and CDR2 as SYGVNS. CDR3 length: 14 residues.

This chain joins TRBV12-5 and TRBJ1-2, with a weak D call TRBD1 (5 bases). V lost 0 bases and J lost 4, with 12 bases in between. The germline CDR1 and CDR2 sequences are LGHNT and FRNRAP. The CDR3 runs 15 residues. The CDR3 coding sequence is TGTGCTAGTGGTTTGGTACCCGGGGCGCCCTATGGCTACACCTTC. Translation: CASGLVPGAPYGYTF.

The chain has TRBV14 and TRBJ2-3; TRBD2 agrees at 11 bases. CDR3 length equals 20 residues. Germline V CDR1 and CDR2: SGHDN, FVKESK. V gave up 4 bases and J gave up 1 base; unmatched junction bases: 16. The CDR3 bases are TGTGCCAGCAGCCCTCTAGCGGGGGGCCTCGTAATGTGGCGCACAGATACGCAGTATTTT. It is translated as CASSPLAGGLVMWRTDTQYF.

This clone was seen a few times. The chain links TRBV11-2 to TRBJ1-5; a weak D match, TRBD1 (5 bases). This CDR3 has 15 amino acids. The germline V gene encodes CDR1 SGHAT and CDR2 FQNNGV. The V end was cut by 0 bases, the J end by 7 bases, with 13 bases between. Here the CDR3 reads CASSLDPGGSQPQHF. In DNA form, the CDR3 reads TGTGCCAGCAGCTTAGACCCCGGGGGGAGCCAGCCCCAGCATTTT.

The chain links TRBV13 to TRBJ2-7; either TRBD1 or TRBD2 may supply D (5 bases each). CDR1 is PRHDT, CDR2 FYEKMQ, per germline (reference sequence). Trimming removed 4 bases at V and 3 bases at J, with 10 bases between. This CDR3 is built from 13 residues. This CDR3 is CASSSGTDYEQYF. CDR3 DNA sequence: TGTGCCAGCAGCTCCGGGACCGACTACGAGCAGTACTTC. The complete variable domain, with remaining parts taken from reference TRBV13 and TRBJ2-7, reads AAGVIQSPRHLIKEKRETATLKCYPIPRHDTVYWYQQGPGQDPQFLISFYEKMQSDKGSIPDRFSAQQFSDYHSELNMSSLELGDSALYFCASSSGTDYEQYFGPGTRLTVT.

This sequence joins TRBV6-6 and TRBJ2-7; no clear D gene. CDR3 length equals 14 residues. Germline V lookup: CDR1 MNHNY, CDR2 SVGAGI (reference sequence). The V end lost 5 bases, the J end lost 10 bases, and 21 bases lay between the germline ends. The CDR3 sequence: CASSPRLDATKQYF. The CDR3 nucleotides are TGTGCCAGCAGTCCTCGTCTTGATGCGACGAAACAGTACTTC.

The chain employs TRBV25-1 and TRBJ2-7; 8 positions agree with TRBD1. The CDR3 totals 14 residues. The J segment lost 2 bases and the V segment lost 10 bases, leaving 10 bases of the junction unmatched. Germline loops: CDR1 MGHDK, CDR2 SYGVNS. The CDR3 is CATNRDRPPYEQYF. CDR3 coding DNA: TGTGCCACCAACCGGGACAGGCCCCCCTACGAGCAGTACTTC.

The table lists this clone with a few counts. The chain links TRBV9 to TRBJ2-4; 7 positions match TRBD1. Trimming at V came to 4 bases and at J to 2 bases, leaving 24 bases not matched to a gene. The CDR3 extends over 21 amino acids. CDR1 is SGDLS, CDR2 YYNGEE, per germline. CDR3 coding DNA: TGTGCCAGCAGCCCCTTTGGTGGATTAGGGGGCATAGGGAGTACCAAAAACATTCAGTACTTC. It specifies CASSPFGGLGGIGSTKNIQYF.

V is TRBV10-3 and J is TRBJ2-7; weak D call: TRBD2 (6 bases). This CDR3 comprises 13 residues. Trimming removed 4 bases from V and 3 bases from J, with 10 bases in between. The germline gives CDR1 ENHRY, CDR2 SYGVKD. The CDR3 nucleotides are TGTGCCATCAGTGGGACGGGAGACTACGAGCAGTACTTC. As protein: CAISGTGDYEQYF.

The chain carries TRBV28 and TRBJ2-7, with 9 positions matching TRBD1. The V gene end was trimmed by 6 bases and the J gene end by 3 bases; junction bases not matched to a gene: 12. Per the germline V gene, CDR1 is MDHEN and CDR2 is SYDVKM. This CDR3 comprises 16 residues. CDR3 protein: CASRATGGRDYYEQYF. The DNA of the CDR3 is TGTGCCAGCAGAGCTACAGGGGGCAGGGACTACTACGAGCAGTACTTC.